This entry lists 31 T cell receptor beta chains sequenced from one sample in a study of cytomegalovirus exposure and HLA in healthy donors. Researchers ran the PCR with 60 Vbeta and 13 Jbeta primers. The repertoire was sequenced with immunoSEQ multiplex PCR; TCRdb's copy has only in-frame clones and lacks some. The sample has approximately 150,000 clones, roughly 82% seen once. Sequenced sample: PBMCs. The receptors here all came from a male donor in good health and CMV-seronegative.

The V gene is TRBV6-1, the J gene TRBJ2-7, with unresolved D. This CDR3 comprises 8 residues. Trimming took off 3 bases at V and 13 bases at J, with 4 bases between the two ends. Germline V gene data show CDR1 as MNHNS and CDR2 as SASEGT. This CDR3 is CASSEYYF. CDR3 nucleotide sequence: TGTGCCAGCAGTGAGTATTACTTC.

The V call is TRBV6-5, the J call TRBJ2-7; 12 positions match TRBD2. Per the germline V gene, CDR1 is MNHEY and CDR2 is SVGAGI. The V gene end was trimmed by 0 bases and the J gene end by 7 bases; junction bases not matched to a gene: 7. The CDR3 contains 16 residues. DNA of the CDR3: TGTGCCAGCAGTTACTCGAGACTAGCGGGAGATCAGGAGCAGTACTTC. Translated: CASSYSRLAGDQEQYF.

This clone was observed a few times. The chain joins TRBV6-4 to TRBJ2-3, with 14 bases that match TRBD2. Trimming took 4 bases from V and 4 from J; bases not matched to a gene: 1. Germline assignment: CDR1 MRHNA and CDR2 SNTAGT. The CDR3 runs 15 residues. The CDR3 bases are TGTGCCAGCAGTGGACTAGCGGGAGGGCCAGATACGCAGTATTTT. Protein: CASSGLAGGPDTQYF.

This clone is a singleton in its sample. The rearrangement uses TRBV7-9 and TRBJ2-5; 10 bases fit TRBD2. V gave up 1 base and J gave up 2 bases; unmatched junction bases: 7. Germline CDR1 SEHNR, CDR2 FQNEAQ (reference sequence). The CDR3 consists of 17 residues. In DNA form, the CDR3 reads TGTGCCAGCAGCTTAGATCCGCTAGCGGGAGATCAAGAGACCCAGTACTTC. Translation: CASSLDPLAGDQETQYF.

This clone was seen just once. The chain combines TRBV6-1 with TRBJ1-2, with D possibly matching TRBD1 (6 bases). Trimming shortened V by 7 bases and J by 2 bases, and 17 bases separated the two germline ends. This CDR3 region has 15 residues. In germline, CDR1 is MNHNS, CDR2 SASEGT. CDR3: CASIPGHLYNYGYTF. The CDR3, as DNA: TGTGCCAGCATCCCGGGACACCTTTACAACTATGGCTACACCTTC.

The chain employs TRBV23-1 and TRBJ2-2; D remains unclear. TRBV23-1 is an ORF, with its function uncertain. Deletions cut 0 bases from V and 4 bases from J, with 9 bases between. The CDR3 is made up of 15 amino acids. DNA of the CDR3: TGCGCCAGCAGTCAATCGGAGCAGCCCACCGGGGAGCTGTTTTTT. Protein: CASSQSEQPTGELFF.

In this sample, this clone turned up once. This chain links TRBV7-9 with TRBJ2-7, with 8 bases lining up with TRBD1. Per the germline V gene, CDR1 is SEHNR and CDR2 is FQNEAQ (reference sequence). The CDR3 has 16 residues. Germline trimming cut 1 base from V and 1 base from J; bases unmatched to any gene: 6. The CDR3: CASSLVGGQESYEQYF. The CDR3 DNA reads as TGTGCCAGCAGCTTAGTTGGGGGACAGGAGTCCTACGAGCAGTACTTC.

The chain couples TRBV13 to TRBJ2-7; 9 positions match TRBD1. CDR1 and CDR2 from the germline V gene are PRHDT and FYEKMQ (reference sequence). Losses at the gene ends were 5 bases for V and 1 base for J; bases not matched to a gene: 6. This CDR3 comprises 15 residues. In nucleotides, the CDR3 is TGTGCCAGCAGCGGGACAGGGTCTCCTTCCTACGAGCAGTACTTC. Encoded protein: CASSGTGSPSYEQYF.

A few counts support this clone. The V and J genes are TRBV12-5 and TRBJ2-6, with D perhaps TRBD1 (5 bases). V lost 2 bases to trimming and J lost 1 base, with 6 bases between them. The CDR3 has 15 residues. CDR1 and CDR2 from the germline V gene are LGHNT and FRNRAP. The CDR3 nucleotides read TGTGCTAGTGGTTTGTCAGGGTCTGGGGCCAACGTCCTGACTTTC. Its protein is CASGLSGSGANVLTF.

The CDR3 DNA sequence: TGTGCCAGCAGTGTAGACTACAATGAGCAGTTCTTC. Translation gives CASSVDYNEQFF. The chain links TRBV27 to TRBJ2-1, with no clear D. Trimming left V 5 bases short and J 3 bases short, with 5 bases between. The CDR3 is 12 amino acids. CDR1 is MNHEY, CDR2 SMNVEV, per germline (reference sequence).

The V gene is TRBV4-1, the J gene TRBJ1-1, with a weak D call TRBD1 (5 bases). Germline lookup yields CDR1 MGHRA and CDR2 YSYEKL. V was cut by 0 bases and J by 4 bases, with 15 bases left in between. This CDR3 region has 16 residues. DNA of the CDR3: TGCGCCAGCAGCCAAGAATTAGGGGTTATTGGCACTGAAGCTTTCTTT. Translated: CASSQELGVIGTEAFF.

The chain couples TRBV7-9 to TRBJ2-3, with TRBD2 identical over 9 bases. The CDR3 spans 15 residues. Trimming took 4 bases from V and 1 from J; bases not matched to a gene: 3. Germline V gene lookup returns CDR1 SEHNR and CDR2 FQNEAQ (reference sequence). The CDR3 sequence is CASSSPSGGTDTQYF. In nucleotides, the CDR3 is TGTGCCAGCAGCTCGCCTAGCGGGGGCACAGATACGCAGTATTTT.

This chain uses TRBV6-1 with TRBJ1-2; 7 nucleotides match TRBD1. V lost 5 bases, J lost 8 bases, and 11 bases stayed unmatched. CDR3 length: 14 amino acids. Germline assignment: CDR1 MNHNS and CDR2 SASEGT. This CDR3 reads CASSLWQGVIGYTF. The CDR3 DNA reads TGTGCCAGCAGTCTGTGGCAGGGGGTAATCGGCTACACCTTC.

The gene calls are TRBV9 and TRBJ2-1; 8 nucleotides match TRBD2. Looked up from germline, CDR1 is SGDLS and CDR2 is YYNGEE. The J segment lost 5 bases and the V segment lost 3 bases, leaving 7 bases of the junction unmatched. This CDR3 has 15 residues. CDR3 sequence: CASSEAAGGHNEQFF. The CDR3 coding sequence is TGTGCCAGCAGCGAGGCGGCGGGGGGCCACAATGAGCAGTTCTTC.

V usage is TRBV12-5 and J usage is TRBJ2-1, with 7 bases lining up with TRBD2. The V gene end was trimmed by 2 bases and the J gene end by 2 bases; junction bases not matched to a gene: 6. This CDR3 region has 16 residues. The germline gives CDR1 LGHNT, CDR2 FRNRAP. The CDR3 nucleotides are TGTGCTAGTGGTTTGTTAAGCGGGGAGGCCTACAATGAGCAGTTCTTC. Its translation is CASGLLSGEAYNEQFF.

The chain joins TRBV6-1 to TRBJ1-2; 8 bases map to TRBD1. The CDR3 runs 13 residues. CDR1 is MNHNS and CDR2 is SASEGT in the germline V gene. J lost 8 bases, V lost 6 bases, and 8 bases had no gene match. The CDR3 sequence: CASSGRDRYGYTF. Written as DNA, the CDR3 is TGTGCCAGCAGCGGACGGGACAGGTACGGCTACACCTTC.

As DNA, the CDR3 is TGTGCCAGCAGTTCATCCCAGGGGTCTGAAGCTTTCTTT. It is translated as CASSSSQGSEAFF. The gene calls are TRBV6-6 and TRBJ1-1; maybe TRBD1 (6 bases). This CDR3 is built from 13 residues. Germline V gene lookup returns CDR1 MNHNY and CDR2 SVGAGI (reference sequence). Trimming pared 4 bases from V and 6 bases from J, leaving 12 bases between.

This CDR3 is CASSMMDRGVKPQHF. The CDR3 nucleotides are TGTGCCAGTAGTATGATGGACAGGGGAGTTAAGCCCCAGCATTTT. The V and J genes are TRBV19 and TRBJ1-5, with 9 positions matching TRBD1. V shed 3 bases, J shed 8 bases, and the junction held 8 bases outside the gene matches. CDR1 and CDR2 from the germline V gene are LNHDA and SQIVND (reference sequence). This CDR3 region has 15 residues.

In nucleotides, the CDR3 is TGTGCCGCCACCGGGCGGACAAGCGCACTTGGAAACACCATATATTTT. This gives the protein CAATGRTSALGNTIYF. The V and J genes are TRBV19 and TRBJ1-3; perhaps TRBD1 as D (5 bases). V lost 11 bases and J lost 3, with 23 bases in between. CDR3 size: 16 residues. CDR1 is LNHDA, CDR2 SQIVND, per germline (reference sequence).

The V gene is TRBV29-1, the J gene TRBJ2-1; D is perhaps TRBD1 (7 bases). Trimming took off 3 bases at V and 4 bases at J, with 16 bases between the two ends. CDR1 SQVTM and CDR2 ANQGSEA come from the germline V gene. This CDR3 comprises 15 residues. Here the CDR3 DNA reads TGCAGCGTTGATTATTGGAGGGGGCCTTACAATGAGCAGTTCTTC. As protein: CSVDYWRGPYNEQFF.

This chain links TRBV29-1 with TRBJ2-7; 9 bases match TRBD1. CDR3 size: 13 residues. In germline, CDR1 is SQVTM, CDR2 ANQGSEA. The ends lost 4 bases at V and 4 bases at J; junction bases unmatched: 5. The DNA of the CDR3 is TGCAGCGTTGCCGGGACAGGGAGGTACGAGCAGTACTTC. It codes for CSVAGTGRYEQYF.

This chain links TRBV5-1 with TRBJ1-2; the D is unclear. The V end lost 1 base, the J end lost 10 bases, and 14 bases lay between the germline ends. This CDR3 is built from 13 residues. Germline V gene data show CDR1 as SGHRS and CDR2 as YFSETQ. The CDR3 nucleotides are TGCGCCAGCAGCTTGCTTGGACTTTGGGACTACACCTTC. Protein sequence: CASSLLGLWDYTF.

The rearrangement links TRBV6-5 to TRBJ2-3; maybe TRBD2 (6 bases). Per germline, CDR1 MNHEY and CDR2 SVGAGI. V lost 2 bases to trimming and J lost 6 bases, with 12 bases between them. This CDR3 is 14 amino acids long. Written as DNA, the CDR3 is TGTGCCAGCAGTTACGAAGCTAGCGTGGATACGCAGTATTTT. It is translated as CASSYEASVDTQYF.

The chain is built from TRBV18 and TRBJ1-2, with D perhaps TRBD1 (6 bases). This CDR3 region has 12 residues. V gave up 6 bases and J gave up 3 bases, with 8 bases separating them. Germline CDR1 and CDR2: KGHSH and LQKENI. This CDR3 reads CASSRTDYGYTF. The DNA of the CDR3 is TGTGCCAGCTCTAGGACAGACTATGGCTACACCTTC.

The chain's CDR3 is CASSRTGGHYNEQFF. Written as DNA, the CDR3 is TGTGCCAGCAGCAGGACAGGGGGCCACTACAATGAGCAGTTCTTC. The chain employs TRBV11-1 and TRBJ2-1, with 11 bases lining up with TRBD1. There are 15 residues in the CDR3. Unmatched junction bases numbered 3, after V lost 5 bases and J lost 3 bases. Germline CDR1 SGHAT, CDR2 FQDESV (reference sequence).

The chain has TRBV27 and TRBJ1-2; D gene uncertain. This CDR3 contains 13 residues. The V end was cut by 3 bases, the J end by 8 bases, with 13 bases between. CDR1 MNHEY and CDR2 SMNVEV come from the germline V gene (reference sequence). CDR3 bases: TGTGCCAGCAGTTTGGCAGGCGGGCGAGGCTACACCTTC. Translated: CASSLAGGRGYTF.

V gene TRBV7-9 combines with J gene TRBJ2-1, with D tentatively TRBD2 (6 bases). Germline CDR1 is SEHNR and CDR2 is FQNEAQ (reference sequence). Trimming took off 5 bases at V and 4 bases at J, with 21 bases between the two ends. The CDR3 runs 17 residues. The CDR3 sequence is CASSPRLPSVLYNEQFF. CDR3 nucleotide sequence: TGTGCCAGCAGCCCCCGGCTACCTAGCGTACTATACAATGAGCAGTTCTTC.

The V call is TRBV6-1, the J call TRBJ2-1; tentatively, D is TRBD1 (5 bases). The V gene lost 3 bases and the J gene lost 0 bases, with 12 bases spanning the gap. Germline lookup yields CDR1 MNHNS and CDR2 SASEGT. The length of the CDR3 is 16 residues. The CDR3 protein is CASSEPGRSSYNEQFF. Written as DNA, the CDR3 is TGTGCCAGCAGTGAGCCAGGGCGAAGCTCCTACAATGAGCAGTTCTTC.

The genes are TRBV6-4 and TRBJ1-1; 11 bases are a match to TRBD1. This CDR3 has 14 residues. From germline, CDR1 is MRHNA and CDR2 SNTAGT. V lost 4 bases and J lost 4; bases outside the gene matches: 2. CDR3 in amino acids: CASSAGTGGTEAFF. CDR3 DNA: TGTGCCAGCAGTGCCGGGACAGGGGGCACTGAAGCTTTCTTT.

This sequence joins TRBV28 and TRBJ1-5; possibly TRBD1 for D (6 bases). This CDR3 is built from 18 residues. Germline V gives CDR1 MDHEN, CDR2 SYDVKM. V lost 4 bases and J lost 6, with 25 bases in between. The DNA for the CDR3 is TGTGCCAGCAGTTCCATTGTGACCAGGGGATATGAGGGTCAGCCCCAGCATTTT. Residues: CASSSIVTRGYEGQPQHF.

The chain uses TRBV7-2 and TRBJ2-5; 11 bases align to TRBD1. From germline, CDR1 is SGHTA and CDR2 FQGNSA. This CDR3 is 16 amino acids long. The ends lost 3 bases at V and 4 bases at J; junction bases unmatched: 7. CDR3 DNA: TGTGCCAGCAGCTTGAGTGGGACAGGGGGTCGAGAGACCCAGTACTTC. It is translated as CASSLSGTGGRETQYF.